This T cell receptor beta chain was sequenced in a study of cytomegalovirus exposure and HLA in healthy donors. Across the study: There were 100 million to 130 million unique TCR beta sequences, drawn from roughly 200 million T cells, in an earlier analysis.

Germline V gene sequence: CDR1 MNHEY, CDR2 SVGAGI. Trimming took off 5 bases at V and 11 bases at J, with 15 bases between the two ends. The CDR3 loop spans 12 amino acids. The primer mix had 60 Vbeta and 13 Jbeta primers. Clones were sequenced by immunoSEQ multiplex PCR, and TCRdb holds only the in-frame ones, with some missing. The sample contains 170,000 or so clones, over 65% of which appear only once. The specimen was PBMCs. V gene TRBV6-5 combines with J gene TRBJ1-1; D is ambiguous. This TCR derives from a woman aged 40 to 50 in good health and CMV-seronegative. The CDR3 nucleotides are TGTGCCAGCAGTGAACGGTTATTGGAGGCTTTCTTT. Its translation is CASSERLLEAFF.